The rows below give T cell receptor beta chains drawn from one sample of a study of cytomegalovirus exposure and HLA in healthy donors. The data were produced by immunoSEQ multiplex PCR, yet TCRdb's version contains in-frame clones alone and is incomplete. The sample records 95,000 to 150,000 clones, roughly three fifths being singletons. Source material: PBMCs. Receptors were obtained from a man between 18 and 29 years old in good health and CMV-seronegative. Each CDR3 is given with its conserved first and last residue. D genes are given only for firm matches. Some rows have no size entry. The others give once, few or many, or a class for an expanded clone.

j_call	v_call	d_call	clone_size	cdr3_aa	cdr3_nt
TRBJ1-1	TRBV28	.	.	CASSLPQGWAEAFF	TGTGCCAGCAGTTTACCTCAGGGTTGGGCTGAAGCTTTCTTT
TRBJ2-1	TRBV30	.	.	CAWSLGELNEQFF	TGTGCCTGGAGTTTGGGAGAGCTCAATGAGCAGTTCTTC
TRBJ1-1	TRBV29-1	TRBD1	.	CSVEASGGWDTEAFF	TGCAGCGTCGAGGCGTCAGGGGGCTGGGACACTGAAGCTTTCTTT
TRBJ2-7	TRBV13	.	.	CASSPTGFGYEQYF	TGTGCCAGCAGCCCAACAGGGTTCGGGTACGAGCAGTACTTC
TRBJ2-2	TRBV2	.	.	CASSEGPYTGELFF	TGTGCCAGCAGTGAAGGGCCCTACACCGGGGAGCTGTTTTTT
TRBJ2-5	TRBV11-2	.	.	CASSKTGGQETQYF	TGTGCCAGCAGTAAGACTGGCGGACAAGAGACCCAGTACTTC
TRBJ2-7	TRBV28	TRBD1	.	CASGQIGGLYEQYF	TGTGCCAGCGGCCAAATAGGGGGCCTCTACGAGCAGTACTTC
TRBJ2-1	TRBV27	.	.	CASSLYRSSYNEQFF	TGTGCCAGCAGTTTATACAGGAGCTCCTACAATGAGCAGTTCTTC
TRBJ1-2	TRBV5-1	.	few	CASSFGQPPYGYPF	TGCGCCAGCAGCTTTGGACAGCCTCCCTATGGCTACCCCTTC
TRBJ2-5	TRBV5-6	.	.	CASSLSQRPLLLQETQYF	TGTGCCAGCAGCTTGTCCCAGCGGCCTCTACTCTTACAAGAGACCCAGTACTTC
TRBJ2-7	TRBV6-1	.	.	CASREQIITYEQYF	TGTGCCAGCAGGGAACAGATAATAACCTACGAGCAGTACTTC
TRBJ1-5	TRBV19	.	few	CASRNQGNSNQPQHF	TGTGCCAGTAGAAACCAGGGGAATAGCAATCAGCCCCAGCATTTT
TRBJ1-2	TRBV9	TRBD1	.	CASSAGGGQGRLGYTF	TGTGCCAGCAGCGCGGGCGGAGGACAGGGGAGACTTGGCTACACCTTC
TRBJ2-3	TRBV21-1	.	.	CASSKVAVSTDTQYF	TGTGCCAGCAGCAAAGTAGCGGTGAGCACAGATACGCAGTATTTT
TRBJ1-6	TRBV2	TRBD1	.	CASSGRRDRAGIPLHF	TGTGCCAGCAGTGGGCGTCGGGACAGGGCGGGAATTCCCCTCCACTTT
TRBJ2-2	TRBV9	.	.	CASSVGSGGELFF	TGTGCCAGCAGCGTTGGGTCGGGCGGGGAGCTGTTTTTT
TRBJ1-4	TRBV7-2	.	.	CASSRERLEKLFF	TGTGCCAGCAGCAGGGAGCGGCTCGAAAAACTGTTTTTT
TRBJ2-3	TRBV9	TRBD2	.	CASSVAPGGSTDTQYF	TGTGCCAGCAGCGTAGCTCCGGGGGGAAGCACAGATACGCAGTATTTT
TRBJ2-7	TRBV19	TRBD1	.	CASSPGTGGHPGYEQYF	TGTGCCAGTAGTCCAGGGACAGGGGGCCATCCTGGCTACGAGCAGTACTTC
TRBJ2-1	TRBV11-2	TRBD1	few	CASSLVPGQGNYNEQFF	TGTGCCAGCAGCTTAGTCCCGGGACAGGGAAACTACAATGAGCAGTTCTTC
TRBJ1-5	TRBV5-1	TRBD1	.	CASSLTPGQAGSQHF	TGCGCCAGCAGCTTGACCCCGGGACAGGCGGGGTCCCAGCATTTT
TRBJ2-3	TRBV4-1	TRBD2	.	CASSPFLSGGSTDTQYF	TGCGCCAGCAGCCCTTTTCTATCGGGAGGAAGCACAGATACGCAGTATTTT
TRBJ2-7	TRBV6-1	.	.	CASSVRQGLKSYEQYF	TGTGCCAGCAGTGTGCGACAGGGACTCAAATCCTACGAGCAGTACTTC
TRBJ2-6	TRBV5-4	TRBD2	.	CASSLGLATGANVLTF	TGTGCCAGCAGCTTGGGACTAGCGACAGGGGCCAACGTCCTGACTTTC
TRBJ2-2	TRBV5-1	TRBD2	.	CASSSAGLAGVAGELFF	TGCGCCAGCAGCTCGGCAGGACTAGCGGGGGTGGCCGGGGAGCTGTTTTTT
TRBJ1-2	TRBV6-5	.	.	CASSWSDPSVYGYTF	TGTGCCAGCAGCTGGAGCGATCCATCTGTATATGGCTACACCTTC
TRBJ1-2	TRBV28	.	.	CASSLSANYGYTF	TGTGCCAGCAGTTTATCGGCTAACTATGGCTACACCTTC
TRBJ2-1	TRBV19	.	.	CASSGGSEQFF	TGTGCCAGTAGTGGGGGGAGTGAGCAGTTCTTC
TRBJ1-2	TRBV6-1	.	.	CASSESWTATLYGYTF	TGTGCCAGCAGTGAATCCTGGACAGCCACTCTCTATGGCTACACCTTC
TRBJ1-2	TRBV5-1	TRBD1	.	CASSERQGGYGYTF	TGCGCCAGCAGCGAAAGACAGGGTGGCTATGGCTACACCTTC
TRBJ2-6	TRBV5-1	.	.	CASSISGTGANVLTF	TGCGCCAGCAGCATTTCAGGAACTGGGGCCAACGTCCTGACTTTC
TRBJ1-2	TRBV4-3	TRBD1	.	CASSQRDRQGGGYTF	TGCGCCAGCAGCCAGAGGGACAGGCAGGGAGGCGGCTACACCTTC
TRBJ2-3	TRBV6-5	TRBD2	.	CASSLLAASTDTQYF	TGTGCCAGCAGCCTACTAGCGGCTAGCACAGATACGCAGTATTTT
TRBJ2-1	TRBV7-2	TRBD2	once	CASSLTQTSGRAGEQFF	TGTGCCAGCAGCTTAACCCAGACTAGCGGGAGGGCCGGGGAGCAGTTCTTC
TRBJ1-5	TRBV18	.	.	CASSPEQGQPQHF	TGTGCCAGCTCACCAGAGCAGGGCCAGCCCCAGCATTTT
TRBJ2-3	TRBV13	.	.	CASSRRGFRSTDTQYF	TGTGCCAGCAGCAGGAGGGGATTTCGAAGCACAGATACGCAGTATTTT
TRBJ2-7	TRBV18	.	.	CASSQDLSSYEQYF	TGTGCCAGCTCCCAAGACTTAAGCTCCTACGAGCAGTACTTC
TRBJ1-2	TRBV18	TRBD1	.	CASSPGTGPRVYGYTF	TGTGCCAGCTCACCGGGGACAGGGCCCCGGGTCTATGGCTACACCTTC
TRBJ2-1	TRBV6-5	TRBD2	.	CASSIAGGPGGQFF	TGTGCCAGCAGCATAGCGGGGGGGCCGGGGGGGCAGTTCTTC
TRBJ2-1	TRBV18	.	once	CASSPWTGVSYNEQFF	TGTGCCAGCTCCCCATGGACGGGGGTCTCCTACAATGAGCAGTTCTTC
TRBJ1-2	TRBV6-6	.	few	CASSYKQTYGYTF	TGTGCCAGCAGTTACAAACAGACCTATGGCTACACCTTC
TRBJ2-3	TRBV28	.	.	CASNWDKRTDTQYF	TGTGCCAGCAACTGGGACAAAAGAACAGATACGCAGTATTTT
TRBJ1-5	TRBV4-2	.	.	CASSQAVGVNQPQHF	TGTGCCAGCAGCCAAGCTGTAGGGGTGAATCAGCCCCAGCATTTT
TRBJ1-1	TRBV19	.	.	CASSKGVWNTEAFF	TGTGCCAGTAGTAAGGGGGTCTGGAACACTGAAGCTTTCTTT
TRBJ2-5	TRBV5-1	TRBD2	.	CASSETSTSLGKTQYF	TGCGCCAGCAGCGAGACTAGCACCTCCCTGGGAAAGACCCAGTACTTC
TRBJ2-2	TRBV6-5	.	.	CASRSVTGELFF	TGTGCCAGCAGGAGTGTCACCGGGGAGCTGTTTTTT
TRBJ2-2	TRBV6-6	TRBD2	.	CASSYAVVGGTGELFF	TGTGCCAGCAGCTACGCCGTGGTGGGGGGGACCGGGGAGCTGTTTTTT
TRBJ2-5	TRBV28	.	few	CASLTGVEETQYF	TGTGCCAGCCTTACGGGAGTGGAAGAGACCCAGTACTTC
TRBJ1-1	TRBV28	.	.	CASSSTRQAPTAFF	TGTGCCAGCAGTTCCACTCGACAGGCCCCTACCGCTTTCTTT
TRBJ2-7	TRBV29-1	.	few	CSVEDSKREQYF	TGCAGCGTTGAAGATTCGAAACGGGAGCAGTACTTC
TRBJ1-2	TRBV19	TRBD1	few	CASSRDRDHYGYTF	TGTGCCAGTAGTCGGGACAGGGATCACTATGGCTACACCTTC
TRBJ2-2	TRBV27	.	.	CASTNRVNGELFF	TGTGCCAGCACTAACAGGGTGAACGGGGAGCTGTTTTTT
TRBJ1-3	TRBV5-6	TRBD1	.	CASSEAGTGYGNTIYF	TGTGCCAGCAGCGAAGCCGGGACAGGGTATGGAAACACCATATATTTT
TRBJ1-2	TRBV2	.	.	CASSERQGGDYGYTF	TGTGCCAGCAGTGAGAGGCAAGGGGGGGACTATGGCTACACCTTC
TRBJ2-7	TRBV7-9	.	.	CASSLIGAPYEQYF	TGTGCCAGCAGCTTAATAGGGGCCCCCTACGAGCAGTACTTC
TRBJ1-1	TRBV9	TRBD1	.	CASSLGTGTLNTEAFF	TGTGCCAGCAGCTTGGGGACAGGGACCTTGAACACTGAAGCTTTCTTT
TRBJ2-3	TRBV7-8	TRBD1	.	CASSLPGRDSGADTQYF	TGTGCCAGCAGCTTACCAGGCCGGGACAGCGGAGCAGATACGCAGTATTTT
TRBJ1-5	TRBV21-1	.	.	CASSKALWGHVNQPQHF	TGTGCCAGCAGCAAAGCGCTTTGGGGACACGTTAATCAGCCCCAGCATTTT
TRBJ1-3	TRBV6-6	.	.	CASSPREVTGNTIYF	TGTGCCAGCAGTCCTCGGGAAGTAACTGGAAACACCATATATTTT